The 8 T cell receptor beta chains reported below all come from one sample, sequenced in a study of T cell responses to AZD1222 COVID-19 vaccine. Sequencing used immunoSEQ multiplex PCR; TCRdb keeps in-frame clones, though not all of them. The sample carries roughly 180,000 clones, approximately 86% recorded once. Sample: peripheral blood, taken on day 0 of AZD1222 vaccination. These TCRs come from an adult in good health.

The CDR3 is CASSSSLWAAGNTIYF. As DNA, the CDR3 is TGTGCCAGCAGTTCCTCCCTGTGGGCGGCTGGAAACACCATATATTTT. This chain uses TRBV6-5 with TRBJ1-3, with D unresolved. CDR3 length equals 16 residues. CDR1 and CDR2 from the germline V gene are MNHEY and SVGAGI. Trimming removed 4 bases at V and 2 bases at J, with 15 bases between.

The chain has TRBV12-3 or TRBV12-4 and TRBJ1-2; maybe TRBD1 (5 bases). The CDR3 spans 13 residues. Trimming removed 6 bases from V and 2 bases from J, with 10 bases in between. The CDR3 here is CASSPDRNYGYTF. Here the CDR3 DNA reads TGTGCCAGCAGCCCTGACAGAAACTATGGCTACACCTTC.

This clone was seen once. The V gene is TRBV6-5, the J gene TRBJ2-5; TRBD1 aligns across 8 bases. This CDR3 contains 15 residues. With V trimmed by 5 bases and J by 4 bases, 9 bases remained unmatched. Germline lookup yields CDR1 MNHEY and CDR2 SVGAGI. The CDR3 DNA follows: TGTGCCAGCAGTAATACCCCAGGGGGCCGAGAGACCCAGTACTTC. Its translation: CASSNTPGGRETQYF.

The chain employs TRBV9 and TRBJ1-1, with D unresolved. Germline assignment: CDR1 SGDLS and CDR2 YYNGEE. The CDR3 runs 14 residues. V was cut by 2 bases and J by 0 bases, with 8 bases left in between. CDR3 residues: CASSVGLMNTEAFF. In DNA, the CDR3 is TGTGCCAGCAGCGTCGGTCTAATGAACACTGAAGCTTTCTTT.

In its sample, this clone was seen a few times. The chain uses TRBV28 and TRBJ1-6; D might be TRBD1 (6 bases). The germline V and J ends were trimmed by 2 bases and 14 bases, with 16 bases remaining between them. This CDR3 has 14 residues. CDR1 and CDR2 (germline): MDHEN, SYDVKM. CDR3: CASSLRRGVITLHF. The CDR3 nucleotides read TGTGCCAGCAGTTTACGGAGGGGGGTAATCACCCTCCACTTT.

The chain recombines TRBV7-2 with TRBJ1-2, with D unresolved. The CDR3 totals 13 residues. V was clipped by 5 bases and J by 6 bases, with 13 bases between them. Looked up from germline, CDR1 is SGHTA and CDR2 is FQGNSA. In DNA, the CDR3 is TGTGCCAGCAGCCCCTCAAGGGAGGATGGCTACACCTTC. Its protein is CASSPSREDGYTF.

The chain links TRBV2 to TRBJ2-7; tentatively, D is TRBD1 (5 bases). In germline, CDR1 is SNHLY, CDR2 FYNNEI. Trimming took 2 bases from V and 6 from J, leaving 8 bases between them. The CDR3 length is 12 residues. CDR3 protein: CASSEFRVEQYF. CDR3 sequence (DNA): TGTGCCAGCAGTGAATTCAGGGTCGAGCAGTACTTC.

J is TRBJ1-5 and V is TRBV4-2, with D perhaps matching TRBD1 (6 bases). The CDR3 sequence is 19 residues long. Germline loops: CDR1 LGHNA, CDR2 YNFKEQ. V was cut by 0 bases and J by 6 bases, with 24 bases left in between. Here the CDR3 DNA reads TGTGCCAGCAGCCAAGATAGGGGGTCCGGACGGTCGATGGGTCAGCCCCAGCATTTT. This gives the protein CASSQDRGSGRSMGQPQHF.